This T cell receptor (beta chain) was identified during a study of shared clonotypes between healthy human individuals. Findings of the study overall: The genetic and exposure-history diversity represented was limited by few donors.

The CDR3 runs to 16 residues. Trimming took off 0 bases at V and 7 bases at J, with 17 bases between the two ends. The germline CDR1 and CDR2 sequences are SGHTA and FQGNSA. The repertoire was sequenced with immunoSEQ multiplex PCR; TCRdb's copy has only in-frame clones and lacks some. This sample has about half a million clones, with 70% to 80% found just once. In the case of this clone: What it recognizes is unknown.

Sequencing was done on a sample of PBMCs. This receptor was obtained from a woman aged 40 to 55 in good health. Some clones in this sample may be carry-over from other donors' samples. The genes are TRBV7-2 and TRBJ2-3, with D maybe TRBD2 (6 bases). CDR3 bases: TGTGCCAGCAGCTTAGCGGTCGGGAGAGGGGCAAATACGCAGTATTTT. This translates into CASSLAVGRGANTQYF.